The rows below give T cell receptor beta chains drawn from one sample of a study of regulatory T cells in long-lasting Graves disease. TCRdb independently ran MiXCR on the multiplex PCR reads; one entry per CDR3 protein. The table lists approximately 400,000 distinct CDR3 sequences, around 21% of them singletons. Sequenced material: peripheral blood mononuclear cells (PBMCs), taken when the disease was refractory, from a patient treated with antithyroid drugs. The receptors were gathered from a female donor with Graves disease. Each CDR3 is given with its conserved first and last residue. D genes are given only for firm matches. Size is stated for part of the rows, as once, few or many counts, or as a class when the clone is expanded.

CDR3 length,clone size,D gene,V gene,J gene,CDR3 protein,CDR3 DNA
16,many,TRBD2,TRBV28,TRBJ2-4,CASSLSTPGGGIIQYF,TGTGCCAGCAGTTTATCGACCCCCGGCGGGGGGATCATTCAGTACTTC
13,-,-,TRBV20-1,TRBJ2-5,CSATRRASETQYF,TGCAGTGCTACCCGGAGGGCCTCAGAGACCCAGTACTTC
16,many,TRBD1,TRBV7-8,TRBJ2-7,CASRGQQGTIPYEQYF,TGTGCCAGCAGAGGACAACAGGGGACCATTCCCTACGAGCAGTACTTC
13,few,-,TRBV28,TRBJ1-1,CASSPQTNTEAFF,TGTGCCAGCAGCCCCCAAACGAACACTGAAGCTTTCTTT
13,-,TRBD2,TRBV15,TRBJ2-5,CATSTGGGETQYF,TGTGCCACCAGCACCGGGGGGGGGGAGACCCAGTACTTC
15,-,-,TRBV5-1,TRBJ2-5,CASSLGTQTQETQYF,TGCGCCAGCAGCTTGGGGACGCAAACCCAAGAGACCCAGTACTTC
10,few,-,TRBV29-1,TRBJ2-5,CSVVQETQYF,TGCAGCGTGGTACAAGAGACCCAGTACTTC
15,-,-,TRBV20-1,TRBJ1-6,CSALGPGKRSSPLHF,TGCAGTGCCCTCGGGCCCGGGAAAAGGAGTTCACCCCTCCACTTT
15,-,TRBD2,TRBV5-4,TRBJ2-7,CASSGGLAGRYEQYF,TGTGCCAGCAGCGGTGGACTAGCGGGACGATACGAGCAGTACTTC
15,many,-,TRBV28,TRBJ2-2,CASSLAGSYTGELFF,TGTGCCAGCAGTTTAGCAGGGTCGTACACCGGGGAGCTGTTTTTT
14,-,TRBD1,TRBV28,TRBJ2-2,CASSLPDRPGELFF,TGTGCCAGCAGTTTACCGGACAGGCCCGGGGAGCTGTTTTTT
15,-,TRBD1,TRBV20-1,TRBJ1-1,CSARDRNRGFTEAFF,TGCAGTGCTAGAGATCGCAACAGGGGTTTCACTGAAGCTTTCTTT
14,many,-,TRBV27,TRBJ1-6,CASRNRVRDSPLHF,TGTGCCAGCCGTAACAGGGTTAGGGATTCACCCCTCCACTTT
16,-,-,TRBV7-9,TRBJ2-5,CASSGAGGGFQETQYF,TGTGCCAGCAGCGGCGCCGGAGGGGGGTTCCAAGAGACCCAGTACTTC
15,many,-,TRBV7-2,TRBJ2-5,CASSLVETGRETQYF,TGTGCCAGCAGCTTAGTAGAGACAGGGAGGGAGACCCAGTACTTC
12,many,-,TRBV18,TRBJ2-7,CASSIAGYEQYF,TGTGCCAGCTCAATCGCGGGTTACGAGCAGTACTTC
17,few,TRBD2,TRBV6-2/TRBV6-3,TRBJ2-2,CASSPGLADLRTGELFF,TGTGCCAGCAGTCCCGGACTAGCGGACTTGAGGACCGGGGAGCTGTTTTTT
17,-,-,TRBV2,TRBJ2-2,CASSWGRTTGGTGELFF,TGTGCCAGCAGTTGGGGACGGACAACCGGAGGGACCGGGGAGCTGTTTTTT
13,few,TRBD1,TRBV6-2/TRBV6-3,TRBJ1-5,CASWQGVDQPQHF,TGTGCCAGCTGGCAGGGGGTGGATCAGCCCCAGCATTTT
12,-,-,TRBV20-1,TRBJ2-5,CSASMLFRTQYF,TGCAGTGCTAGCATGCTGTTTCGGACCCAGTACTTC
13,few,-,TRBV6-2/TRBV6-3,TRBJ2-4,CASSYSPARDQYF,TGTGCCAGCAGTTACTCACCTGCACGGGATCAGTACTTC
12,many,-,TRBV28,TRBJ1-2,CASRNVGKGYTF,TGTGCCAGCCGCAACGTTGGGAAGGGCTACACCTTC
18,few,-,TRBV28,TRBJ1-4,CASSLGGISAVLNEKLFF,TGTGCCAGCAGTTTAGGGGGGATCTCTGCCGTTCTGAATGAAAAACTGTTTTTT
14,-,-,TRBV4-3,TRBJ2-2,CASSQDAEPGELFF,TGCGCCAGCAGCCAAGATGCGGAGCCCGGGGAGCTGTTTTTT
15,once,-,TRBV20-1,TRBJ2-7,CSAEAGTDFSYEQYF,TGCAGTGCTGAAGCCGGGACGGACTTCTCCTACGAGCAGTACTTC
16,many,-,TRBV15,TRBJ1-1,CATSRDGAGPNTEAFF,TGTGCCACCAGCAGAGATGGGGCAGGGCCGAACACTGAAGCTTTCTTT
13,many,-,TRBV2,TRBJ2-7,CASREWRGYEQYF,TGTGCCAGCAGAGAGTGGCGCGGCTACGAGCAGTACTTC
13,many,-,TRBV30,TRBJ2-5,CAWSVTWAETQYF,TGTGCCTGGAGTGTCACGTGGGCGGAGACCCAGTACTTC
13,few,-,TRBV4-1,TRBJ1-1,CASSHGLNTEAFF,TGCGCCAGCAGCCATGGCCTGAACACTGAAGCTTTCTTT
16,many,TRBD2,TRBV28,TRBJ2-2,CASSFAETSPRGELFF,TGTGCCAGCAGTTTCGCTGAGACTAGCCCCCGCGGGGAGCTGTTTTTT
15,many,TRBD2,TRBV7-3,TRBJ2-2,CASSSGTTVTGELFF,TGTGCCAGCAGCTCCGGGACTACCGTCACCGGGGAGCTGTTTTTT
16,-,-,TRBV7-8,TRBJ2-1,CASSLARVWSYNEQFF,TGTGCCAGCAGCTTAGCGAGGGTCTGGTCCTACAATGAGCAGTTCTTC
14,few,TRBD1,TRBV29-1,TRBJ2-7,CSAGGGQGAWEQYF,TGCAGCGCCGGGGGTGGGCAGGGGGCCTGGGAGCAGTACTTC
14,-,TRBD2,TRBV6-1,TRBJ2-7,CASRRGGSYYEQYF,TGTGCCAGCAGACGTGGCGGGAGCTACTACGAGCAGTACTTC
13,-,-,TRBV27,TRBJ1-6,CATATRPDSPLHF,TGTGCCACCGCGACCAGGCCAGATTCACCCCTCCACTTT
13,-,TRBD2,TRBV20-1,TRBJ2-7,CSASSSGDYEQYF,TGCAGTGCTAGTTCTAGCGGGGACTACGAGCAGTACTTC
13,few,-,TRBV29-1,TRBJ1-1,CSVVDSLGLWAFF,TGCAGCGTTGTGGACAGTCTCGGATTGTGGGCTTTCTTT
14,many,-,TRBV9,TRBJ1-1,CASSAGTVNTEAFF,TGTGCCAGCAGCGCTGGGACGGTGAACACTGAAGCTTTCTTT
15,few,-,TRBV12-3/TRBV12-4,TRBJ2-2,CASSLRRAGTGELFF,TGTGCCAGCAGTTTAAGGAGGGCCGGGACCGGGGAGCTGTTTTTT
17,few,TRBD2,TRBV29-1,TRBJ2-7,CSVEDARTSGRTYEQYF,TGCAGCGTTGAAGATGCTAGGACTAGCGGGAGGACCTACGAGCAGTACTTC
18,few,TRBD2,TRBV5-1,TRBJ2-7,CASSLTRGTSGPPYEQYF,TGCGCCAGCAGCTTGACACGCGGAACTAGCGGGCCCCCCTACGAGCAGTACTTC
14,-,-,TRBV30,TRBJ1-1,CAWSVPGFNTEAFF,TGTGCCTGGAGTGTACCAGGGTTCAACACTGAAGCTTTCTTT
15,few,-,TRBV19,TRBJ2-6,CASSMGNPGANVLTF,TGTGCCAGTAGTATGGGGAATCCTGGGGCCAACGTCCTGACTTTC
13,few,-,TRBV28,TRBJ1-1,CASSLAGKFGAFF,TGTGCCAGCAGTTTGGCCGGGAAATTTGGAGCTTTCTTT
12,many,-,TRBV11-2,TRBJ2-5,CASSPYLETQYF,TGTGCCAGCAGCCCATACCTGGAGACCCAGTACTTC
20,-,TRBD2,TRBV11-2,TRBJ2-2,CASSSGRATSGSVWTGELFF,TGTGCCAGCAGCTCAGGTAGGGCGACTAGCGGGAGTGTGTGGACCGGGGAGCTGTTTTTT
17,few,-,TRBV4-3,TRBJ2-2,CASSQGLGGPNTGELFF,TGCGCCAGCAGCCAAGGACTCGGGGGTCCAAACACCGGGGAGCTGTTTTTT
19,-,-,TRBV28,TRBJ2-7,CASSLPARQLTTNPYEQYF,TGTGCCAGCAGTTTGCCGGCTCGACAACTGACGACCAACCCCTACGAGCAGTACTTC